This passage covers 24 T cell receptor beta chains from one sample sequenced in a study of early T cells in non-severe SARS-CoV-2 infection. TCRdb recomputed calls from the 5' RACE reads with MiXCR, one row per CDR3 protein. The sample yields about 100,000 distinct CDR3 sequences, 12% seen once. What was sequenced was whole blood. Receptor source: an adult who was a healthcare worker with PCR-confirmed SARS-CoV-2 infection or an uninfected control (not recorded which).

This clonotype occurred a few times. The chain uses TRBV7-8 and TRBJ2-3; unclear D gene. CDR1 is SGHVS, CDR2 FQNEAQ, per germline. V gave up 6 bases and J gave up 2 bases, with 15 bases separating them. The CDR3 extends over 15 amino acids. The CDR3 sequence: CASRPLRADTDTQYF. CDR3 DNA sequence: TGTGCCAGCAGGCCCTTAAGGGCCGACACAGATACGCAGTATTTT.

This clonotype was seen at least ten times. V and J are TRBV5-1 and TRBJ2-2, with TRBD1 identical over 7 bases. This CDR3 region has 13 residues. The V gene end was trimmed by 4 bases and the J gene end by 5 bases; junction bases not matched to a gene: 2. Germline values: CDR1 SGHRS, CDR2 YFSETQ. In nucleotides, the CDR3 is TGCGCCAGCAGCGTACAGGGGACCGGGGAGCTGTTTTTT. Translated, it gives CASSVQGTGELFF.

This clonotype is categorized as medium-sized (0.01 to 0.1%). The chain joins TRBV7-8 to TRBJ2-5, with 8 bases aligning to TRBD2. CDR3 size: 16 residues. The V gene end was trimmed by 8 bases and the J gene end by 4 bases; junction bases not matched to a gene: 15. CDR1 and CDR2 (germline): SGHVS, FQNEAQ. As DNA, the CDR3 is TGTGCCAGCTCCCTAGCGGGCAAGGGGCCTGGAGAGACCCAGTACTTC. Amino acid sequence: CASSLAGKGPGETQYF.

This sequence joins TRBV10-3 and TRBJ2-6, with TRBD1 as a possible D gene (5 bases). V lost 0 bases and J lost 0, with 9 bases in between. The CDR3 covers 17 residues. Germline loops: CDR1 ENHRY, CDR2 SYGVKD. CDR3 sequence: CAISESGRGSGANVLTF. CDR3 nucleotide sequence: TGTGCCATCAGTGAGTCCGGTAGGGGCTCTGGGGCCAACGTCCTGACTTTC.

The sample holds many counts of this clonotype. The CDR3 DNA reads TGCAGCGTTGAAAGCCCGGGAGATGAAAAACTGTTTTTT. It encodes CSVESPGDEKLFF. The chain recombines TRBV29-1 with TRBJ1-4; D gene uncertain. With 2 bases removed from V and 6 bases from J, the gap between germline ends came to 10 bases. The germline gives CDR1 SQVTM, CDR2 ANQGSEA. The CDR3 extends over 13 amino acids. Full variable domain (outside the CDR3, taken from reference TRBV29-1 and TRBJ1-4): SAVISQKPSRDICQRGTSLTIQCQVDSQVTMMFWYRQQPGQSLTLIATANQGSEATYESGFVIDKFPISRPNLTFSTLTVSNMSPEDSSIYLCSVESPGDEKLFFGSGTQLSVL.

This clonotype was detected many times. The chain couples TRBV5-6 to TRBJ2-3; 10 bases are a match to TRBD1. CDR3 length: 15 residues. Trimming cost V 2 bases and J 4 bases; bases outside gene matches: 4. CDR1 is SGHDT and CDR2 is YYEEEE in the germline V gene. CDR3 sequence reads: CASSFLGQGPDTQYF. CDR3 sequence (DNA): TGTGCCAGCAGCTTTCTGGGACAGGGGCCAGATACGCAGTATTTT.

The V gene is TRBV11-2, the J gene TRBJ1-1; unclear D gene. The V gene lost 3 bases and the J gene lost 3 bases, with 8 bases spanning the gap. Germline CDR1 reads SGHAT; CDR2 reads FQNNGV. This CDR3 has 13 amino acids. The CDR3 DNA reads as TGTGCCAGCAGCTTTTCGGAGGACACTGAAGCTTTCTTT. The encoded protein is CASSFSEDTEAFF.

V gene TRBV10-1 combines with J gene TRBJ2-2, with D maybe TRBD1 (5 bases). V lost 0 bases, J lost 4 bases, and 21 bases lay in between. Germline values: CDR1 WNHNN, CDR2 SYGVQD (reference sequence). There are 19 residues in the CDR3. The CDR3 nucleotides read TGCGCCAGCAGTGAGTCTGCGCTAATGGGGCGAGTTGGCACCGGGGAGCTGTTTTTT. It specifies CASSESALMGRVGTGELFF.

This clonotype was found a few times. The V and J genes are TRBV3-1 and TRBJ1-2, with 7 bases that match TRBD1. CDR3 length: 14 residues. V was pared by 1 base and J by 7 bases, with 6 bases of the junction left unmatched. In germline, CDR1 is LGHDT, CDR2 YNNKEL (reference sequence). CDR3 sequence reads: CASSQVTGEVGYTF. CDR3 nucleotides: TGTGCCAGCAGCCAAGTTACAGGGGAGGTTGGCTACACCTTC.

This clonotype was counted a few times. The gene calls are TRBV6-2 or TRBV6-3 and TRBJ2-3, with 9 bases that match TRBD2. Trimming took 6 bases from V and 6 from J; bases not matched to a gene: 16. The CDR3 runs 17 residues. The germline CDR1 and CDR2 sequences are MNHEY and SVGEGT. The chain's CDR3 is CASRLTAGGSGGDTQYF. The CDR3 DNA is TGTGCCAGCAGATTAACAGCCGGTGGTAGCGGGGGCGATACGCAGTATTTT.

The rearrangement uses TRBV29-1 and TRBJ2-2; the match to TRBD2 covers 7 bases. The CDR3 is 15 residues long. CDR1 is SQVTM and CDR2 is ANQGSEA in the germline V gene. The J segment lost 4 bases and the V segment lost 4 bases, leaving 9 bases of the junction unmatched. The CDR3 loop reads CSVVSGKEGTGELFF. For the CDR3, the DNA is TGCAGCGTTGTAAGCGGGAAAGAGGGCACCGGGGAGCTGTTTTTT.

This chain connects TRBV7-9 to TRBJ2-7; a weak D match, TRBD1 (6 bases). This CDR3 spans 15 amino acids. Germline CDR1 is SEHNR and CDR2 is FQNEAQ (reference sequence). With 3 bases removed from V and 3 bases from J, the gap between germline ends came to 15 bases. The CDR3 reads CASSFGQGKVYEQYF. The CDR3 nucleotides read TGTGCCAGCAGCTTCGGGCAGGGGAAGGTCTACGAGCAGTACTTC.

Ten or more counts support this clonotype. CDR3 sequence: CASRSQGRTEAFF. CDR3 DNA: TGTGCCAGCAGGTCGCAGGGAAGGACTGAAGCTTTCTTT. This chain connects TRBV28 to TRBJ1-1, with D perhaps matching TRBD1 (5 bases). Germline CDR1 MDHEN, CDR2 SYDVKM. The CDR3 is made up of 13 amino acids. V was shortened by 6 bases and J by 5 bases, with 13 bases between the two germline ends.

The rearrangement joins TRBV20-1 to TRBJ2-7, with 10 positions matching TRBD2. CDR1 and CDR2 (germline): DFQATT, SNEGSKA (reference sequence). Germline trimming cut 0 bases from V and 2 bases from J; bases unmatched to any gene: 7. The CDR3 is 16 residues long. The CDR3 here is CSARDPLAGATYEQYF. Written as DNA, the CDR3 is TGCAGTGCTAGAGATCCTCTAGCGGGAGCGACCTACGAGCAGTACTTC.

This clonotype was observed a handful of times. The chain recombines TRBV21-1 with TRBJ1-1. TRBV21-1 is classified as a pseudogene. The CDR3 runs 14 residues. CDR3 region: CASSKEAAGTEAFF. CDR3 nucleotide sequence: TGTGCCAGCAGCAAGGAGGCGGCAGGAACTGAAGCTTTCTTT.

This sequence joins TRBV10-2 and TRBJ2-5, with a tentative D call TRBD2 (6 bases). CDR3 length: 14 amino acids. V lost 3 bases to trimming and J lost 3 bases, with 11 bases between them. Germline CDR1 is WSHSY and CDR2 is SAAADI. The CDR3 reads CASSERGGKETQYF. The CDR3 region has the DNA TGCGCCAGCAGTGAAAGGGGAGGAAAAGAGACCCAGTACTTC.

There are a few counts of this clonotype. The chain carries TRBV10-3 and TRBJ1-3; tentatively, D is TRBD1 (5 bases). The CDR3 loop spans 15 amino acids. V was pared by 2 bases and J by 0 bases, with 8 bases between. The V gene's germline CDR1 is ENHRY and CDR2 SYGVKD. The DNA of the CDR3 is TGTGCCATCAGTGAGGAGGGGACCTCTGGAAACACCATATATTTT. Its protein product is CAISEEGTSGNTIYF.

This clonotype was detected a few times. The rearrangement links TRBV5-1 to TRBJ2-5, with 8 bases identical to TRBD2. CDR3 length: 18 amino acids. Unmatched junction bases numbered 14, after V lost 1 base and J lost 3 bases. Germline V CDR1 and CDR2: SGHRS, YFSETQ. In DNA form, the CDR3 reads TGCGCCAGCAGCTTGAAGTGGGCGAAGGGACTAGGAAAAGAGACCCAGTACTTC. Translation: CASSLKWAKGLGKETQYF.

The V and J genes are TRBV20-1 and TRBJ2-3, with 12 bases fitting TRBD2. The germline V gene encodes CDR1 DFQATT and CDR2 SNEGSKA (reference sequence). The CDR3 runs to 15 residues. The junction had 2 bases not matched to a gene; V was cut back by 3 bases and J by 1 base. The CDR3 region has the DNA TGCAGTGCTAGCCGACTAGCGGGGGGCACAGATACGCAGTATTTT. Translation gives CSASRLAGGTDTQYF.

This clonotype appeared many times. This chain connects TRBV28 to TRBJ2-2; D unresolved. Trimming removed 5 bases at V and 8 bases at J, with 18 bases between. The CDR3 loop spans 15 amino acids. Germline lookup yields CDR1 MDHEN and CDR2 SYDVKM. The CDR3 DNA follows: TGTGCCAGCAGTCAGGAGTACCCAAAAGGAGGGGAGCTGTTTTTT. This encodes CASSQEYPKGGELFF.

V gene TRBV6-5 combines with J gene TRBJ1-5, with D unclear. This CDR3 is built from 14 residues. V lost 6 bases and J lost 3, with 12 bases in between. Germline V CDR1 and CDR2: MNHEY, SVGAGI. CDR3 sequence: CASSLVGPNQPQHF. The CDR3 DNA reads as TGTGCCAGCAGCCTGGTTGGCCCCAATCAGCCCCAGCATTTT.

The rearrangement links TRBV11-1 to TRBJ2-2; 11 bases are shared with TRBD1. CDR3 length: 15 residues. Germline-derived CDR1 and CDR2 are SGHAT and FQDESV (reference sequence). Losses at the gene ends were 6 bases for V and 6 bases for J; bases not matched to a gene: 6. CDR3 in DNA: TGTGCCAGCAGTATTGGGACAGGGGGTCCCGGGGAGCTGTTTTTT. Protein: CASSIGTGGPGELFF.

This clonotype was counted ten times or more. This chain joins TRBV13 and TRBJ2-5; 9 bases match TRBD2. This CDR3 has 17 residues. The V gene's germline CDR1 is PRHDT and CDR2 FYEKMQ (reference sequence). V shed 3 bases, J shed 4 bases, and the junction held 12 bases outside the gene matches. The CDR3 DNA is TGTGCCAGCAGCTTGTTTGGAGCGGGAGGTGGGGCAGAGACCCAGTACTTC. It codes for CASSLFGAGGGAETQYF.

This clonotype was seen only a few times. The chain combines TRBV10-2 with TRBJ1-3, with a possible D match to TRBD1 (6 bases). CDR3 size: 15 residues. CDR1 and CDR2 (germline): WSHSY, SAAADI. The ends were cut back, 2 bases at V and 0 bases at J, with 8 bases in the middle. CDR3 DNA sequence: TGCGCCAGCAGTGAGGGACAGACCTCTGGAAACACCATATATTTT. This translates into CASSEGQTSGNTIYF.